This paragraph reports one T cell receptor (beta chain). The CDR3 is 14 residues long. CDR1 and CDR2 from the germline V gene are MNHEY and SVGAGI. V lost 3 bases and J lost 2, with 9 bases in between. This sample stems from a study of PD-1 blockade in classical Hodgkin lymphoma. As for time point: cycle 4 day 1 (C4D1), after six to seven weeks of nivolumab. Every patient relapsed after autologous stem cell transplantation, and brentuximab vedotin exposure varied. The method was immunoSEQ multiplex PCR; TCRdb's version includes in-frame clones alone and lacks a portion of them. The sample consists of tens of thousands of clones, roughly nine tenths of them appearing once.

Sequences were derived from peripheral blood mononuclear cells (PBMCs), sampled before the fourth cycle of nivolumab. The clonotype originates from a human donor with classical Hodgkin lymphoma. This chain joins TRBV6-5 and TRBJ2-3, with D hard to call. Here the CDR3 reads CASSYSRATDTQYF. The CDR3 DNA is TGTGCCAGCAGTTATTCCCGGGCCACAGATACGCAGTATTTT.